This T cell receptor beta chain appears in the sequencing data of a study of identical twins. Study-level points and caveats: Conclusions came from cross-sectional statistical analysis, not from following the same donors. Models came in too low on out-of-frame TCR alpha sharing in monozygotic twins.

A universal primer site came from template switching; cDNA carried unique molecular identifiers. In TCRdb, the 5' RACE reads were re-called with MiXCR into one record per CDR3 protein. The table shows about 200,000 distinct CDR3 sequences, with 7.5% occurring only once. This clonotype occurred many times. Antigen specificity is unknown. Every sampled donor was Caucasian and healthy. The CDR3 consists of 11 residues. V gave up 8 bases and J gave up 4 bases, with 8 bases separating them. Germline V CDR1 and CDR2: MNHEY, SVGAGI. The data were also submitted as part of a second study, on yellow fever vaccine responses in identical twins.

This rearrangement joins TRBV6-5 to TRBJ2-5; D might be TRBD1 or TRBD2, each matching 5 bases. The sample taken for sequencing was memory (CD45RO+) T cells sorted from blood. The TCR sequence derives from a woman aged 18-35 years in good health. CDR3 coding DNA: TGTGCCAGCGGGACGGTAGAGACCCAGTACTTC. Protein sequence: CASGTVETQYF.